These 26 T cell receptor beta chains were sequenced from one sample in a study of control samples from healthy donors and cancer patients. The table came from immunoSEQ multiplex PCR; TCRdb's copy has only in-frame clones and leaves some out. The sample has under 450,000 clones, 75% to 95% seen once. Sequenced: PBMCs. The receptors derive from a man between 40 and 49 years old with head and neck cancer.

V is TRBV6-2 or TRBV6-3 and J is TRBJ1-5; D unresolved. V dropped 0 bases and J dropped 1 base, with 7 bases sitting between them. Germline-derived CDR1 and CDR2 are MNHEY and SVGEGT. This CDR3 has 15 amino acids. The CDR3 DNA reads as TGTGCCAGCAGTTACTCTCTATGGAGCAATCAGCCCCAGCATTTT. This translates into CASSYSLWSNQPQHF.

This chain links TRBV14 with TRBJ2-2, with D tentatively TRBD1 (5 bases). V dropped 2 bases and J dropped 3 bases, with 16 bases sitting between them. CDR3 size: 17 residues. Germline V CDR1 and CDR2: SGHDN, FVKESK. This CDR3 is CASSQPKDRGDTGELFF. CDR3 in DNA: TGTGCCAGCAGCCAACCTAAGGATAGGGGCGACACCGGGGAGCTGTTTTTT.

Here the CDR3 DNA reads TGTGCCAGCAGCTTACAAGAAAACACTGAAGCTTTCTTT. Amino acids: CASSLQENTEAFF. This sequence joins TRBV11-2 and TRBJ1-1; D gene ambiguous. CDR1 is SGHAT and CDR2 is FQNNGV in the germline V gene. Trimming pared 2 bases from V and 2 bases from J, leaving 6 bases between. This CDR3 comprises 13 residues.

V and J are TRBV12-3 or TRBV12-4 and TRBJ1-1; no clear D. Trimming took off 3 bases at V and 4 bases at J, with 6 bases between the two ends. CDR3 length: 12 amino acids. CDR3 bases: TGTGCCAGCAGTTTTGAAGGCACTGAAGCTTTCTTT. This codes for CASSFEGTEAFF.

This chain uses TRBV9 with TRBJ2-7; D is possibly TRBD1 or TRBD2 (6 bases each). The CDR3 is 18 residues long. Trimming stripped 0 bases from V and 5 bases from J, with 24 bases between. Germline V CDR1 and CDR2: SGDLS, YYNGEE. The CDR3 DNA follows: TGTGCCAGCAGCGTAGGAGGGGGGTGGAGGGCGTATAATGACGAGCAGTACTTC. Its translation is CASSVGGGWRAYNDEQYF.

This chain links TRBV27 with TRBJ2-3, with D unresolved. Looked up from germline, CDR1 is MNHEY and CDR2 is SMNVEV (reference sequence). CDR3 length equals 14 residues. The V end was cut by 3 bases, the J end by 3 bases, with 10 bases between. CDR3 DNA sequence: TGTGCCAGCAGTTTTGGGGTGATAACAGATACGCAGTATTTT. Protein sequence: CASSFGVITDTQYF.

The chain employs TRBV28 and TRBJ2-3; TRBD2 is a possible D gene (6 bases). This CDR3 has 15 residues. Germline CDR1 reads MDHEN; CDR2 reads SYDVKM. V lost 8 bases and J lost 3, with 18 bases in between. CDR3 coding DNA: TGTGCCAGCTCCCCCCAGGAGGGGTGGACAGATACGCAGTATTTT. Its translation is CASSPQEGWTDTQYF. The full variable domain, in which reference TRBV28 and TRBJ2-3 provide the parts outside the CDR3, is DVKVTQSSRYLVKRTGEKVFLECVQDMDHENMFWYRQDPGLGLRLIYFSYDVKMKEKGDIPEGYSVSREKKERFSLILESASTNQTSMYLCASSPQEGWTDTQYFGPGTRLTVL.

This rearrangement joins TRBV9 to TRBJ2-1, with TRBD2 matching 12 bases. This CDR3 is 18 amino acids long. The ends lost 3 bases at V and 2 bases at J; junction bases unmatched: 9. Germline assignment: CDR1 SGDLS and CDR2 YYNGEE. For the CDR3, the DNA is TGTGCCAGCAGCGCGCTAATCTCTAGCGGGGGGGCCTACAATGAGCAGTTCTTC. This translates into CASSALISSGGAYNEQFF.

DNA for the CDR3: TGTGCCAGCAGCCTAGGATTAGAGCATTCCTATGGCTACACCTTC. It translates to CASSLGLEHSYGYTF. The V call is TRBV5-6, the J call TRBJ1-2, with D unresolved. The CDR3 consists of 15 residues. Trimming cost V 4 bases and J 4 bases, with 17 bases left between them. CDR1 is SGHDT and CDR2 is YYEEEE in the germline V gene. Full variable domain (missing parts from reference TRBV5-6 and TRBJ1-2): DAGVTQSPTHLIKTRGQQVTLRCSPKSGHDTVSWYQQALGQGPQFIFQYYEEEERQRGNFPDRFSGHQFPNYSSELNVNALLLGDSALYLCASSLGLEHSYGYTFGSGTRLTVV.

The chain uses TRBV10-3 and TRBJ1-1; the match to TRBD1 covers 9 bases. Germline loops: CDR1 ENHRY, CDR2 SYGVKD. The CDR3 contains 16 residues. The V segment lost 2 bases and the J segment 4 bases; nucleotides outside the gene matches: 8. The CDR3 region is CAISEADRGGSTEAFF. CDR3 nucleotides: TGTGCCATCAGTGAGGCGGACAGGGGAGGAAGCACTGAAGCTTTCTTT.

The chain carries TRBV5-1 and TRBJ2-7, with a weak D call TRBD2 (5 bases). V dropped 4 bases and J dropped 2 bases, with 13 bases sitting between them. This CDR3 has 14 amino acids. Looked up from germline, CDR1 is SGHRS and CDR2 is YFSETQ. The CDR3 DNA sequence: TGCGCCAGCAGCACAGAGGGTTATACCTACGAGCAGTACTTC. Protein sequence: CASSTEGYTYEQYF.

The rearrangement joins TRBV4-2 to TRBJ2-1; 7 bases agree with TRBD1. The CDR3 consists of 15 residues. Germline V gene data show CDR1 as LGHNA and CDR2 as YNFKEQ. The V and J ends lost 5 bases and 0 bases, in that order; junction bases with no gene match: 4. The CDR3 region has the DNA TGTGCCAGCAGCTCACGACAGGGCTCCTACAATGAGCAGTTCTTC. Protein: CASSSRQGSYNEQFF.

The V call is TRBV25-1, the J call TRBJ1-1; weak D call: TRBD1 (5 bases). The length of the CDR3 is 17 residues. The ends were cut back, 4 bases at V and 5 bases at J, with 23 bases in the middle. Germline V gene data show CDR1 as MGHDK and CDR2 as SYGVNS. This CDR3 is CASSVAGSPTGGTEAFF. Written as DNA, the CDR3 is TGTGCCAGCAGTGTTGCGGGCAGCCCCACCGGGGGAACTGAAGCTTTCTTT.

The J gene is TRBJ2-7, the V gene TRBV19; TRBD1 aligns across 7 bases. CDR1 and CDR2 (germline): LNHDA, SQIVND (reference sequence). With 0 bases clipped from V and 2 bases from J, the junction kept 1 base outside the gene matches. The CDR3 totals 14 residues. DNA of the CDR3: TGTGCCAGTAGTATAGACGACAGGGCCTACGAGCAGTACTTC. Translated: CASSIDDRAYEQYF.

CDR3 sequence (DNA): TGTGCCAGCAGCTTGGGGGGACTCACAGATACGCAGTATTTT. As protein: CASSLGGLTDTQYF. The chain has TRBV11-3 and TRBJ2-3, with D perhaps matching TRBD2 (6 bases). The CDR3 contains 14 residues. Trimming pared 3 bases from V and 2 bases from J, leaving 9 bases between. Germline V CDR1 and CDR2: SGHNT, YENEEA.

This chain uses TRBV5-1 with TRBJ2-1; possibly TRBD1 or TRBD2 for D (6 bases each). V shed 0 bases and J shed 0 bases, with 7 bases lying between them. This CDR3 region has 15 residues. Germline CDR1 and CDR2: SGHRS and YFSETQ. CDR3 sequence (DNA): TGCGCCAGCAGCTTGGAGGGGGGCTCCTACAATGAGCAGTTCTTC. Translating gives CASSLEGGSYNEQFF.

The chain is built from TRBV9 and TRBJ2-3; a weak D match, TRBD1 (6 bases). This CDR3 spans 13 amino acids. Trimming removed 3 bases at V and 4 bases at J, with 9 bases between. Germline CDR1 is SGDLS and CDR2 is YYNGEE. The DNA for the CDR3 is TGTGCCAGCAGCGCGCCAGGGGCAGATACGCAGTATTTT. Residues: CASSAPGADTQYF.

The J gene is TRBJ2-7, the V gene TRBV19, with 7 bases fitting TRBD1. Germline loops: CDR1 LNHDA, CDR2 SQIVND (reference sequence). Trimming cost V 5 bases and J 0 bases; bases outside gene matches: 7. The CDR3 totals 15 residues. CDR3 amino acids: CASSSGSGGSYEQYF. In nucleotides, the CDR3 is TGTGCCAGTAGTTCCGGGTCAGGGGGCTCCTACGAGCAGTACTTC. Full variable domain (missing parts from reference TRBV19 and TRBJ2-7): DGGITQSPKYLFRKEGQNVTLSCEQNLNHDAMYWYRQDPGQGLRLIYYSQIVNDFQKGDIAEGYSVSREKKESFPLTVTSAQKNPTAFYLCASSSGSGGSYEQYFGPGTRLTVT.

V is TRBV9 and J is TRBJ2-4; TRBD2 might be the D (6 bases). V shed 2 bases and J shed 7 bases, with 10 bases lying between them. Germline lookup yields CDR1 SGDLS and CDR2 YYNGEE. This CDR3 has 13 residues. This CDR3 reads CASSVKEGNIQYF. The CDR3 bases are TGTGCCAGCAGCGTTAAGGAGGGGAACATTCAGTACTTC.

The genes are TRBV7-3 and TRBJ2-1, with D unclear. Trimming shortened V by 5 bases and J by 6 bases, and 11 bases separated the two germline ends. The CDR3 spans 13 residues. Germline assignment: CDR1 SGHTA and CDR2 FQGTGA. CDR3 nucleotide sequence: TGTGCCAGCAGCCCGGAGCCGAGCAATGAGCAGTTCTTC. Translation: CASSPEPSNEQFF. Full variable domain (remainder filled in from reference TRBV7-3 and TRBJ2-1): GAGVSQTPSNKVTEKGKYVELRCDPISGHTALYWYRQSLGQGPEFLIYFQGTGAADDSGLPNDRFFAVRPEGSVSTLKIQRTERGDSAVYLCASSPEPSNEQFFGPGTRLTVL.

This chain joins TRBV5-1 and TRBJ1-2; D might be TRBD1 (5 bases). The CDR3 is made up of 15 amino acids. The germline V gene has CDR1 SGHRS and CDR2 YFSETQ. The V and J ends lost 0 bases and 5 bases respectively, with 14 bases between them. CDR3 amino acids: CASSLDGASRYGYTF. CDR3 coding DNA: TGCGCCAGCAGCTTGGATGGGGCCTCACGGTATGGCTACACCTTC. The whole variable domain, remainder taken from reference TRBV5-1 and TRBJ1-2, is KAGVTQTPRYLIKTRGQQVTLSCSPISGHRSVSWYQQTPGQGLQFLFEYFSETQRNKGNFPGRFSGRQFSNSRSEMNVSTLELGDSALYLCASSLDGASRYGYTFGSGTRLTVV.

This rearrangement joins TRBV5-4 to TRBJ2-3, with D tentatively TRBD1 (5 bases). This CDR3 has 16 residues. V shed 1 base and J shed 4 bases, with 16 bases lying between them. From germline, CDR1 is SGHNT and CDR2 YYREEE (reference sequence). CDR3 amino acids: CASSLTSGRAADTQYF. The CDR3 bases are TGTGCCAGCAGCTTGACTTCGGGCAGGGCGGCAGATACGCAGTATTTT. The full variable domain, its missing parts supplied by reference TRBV5-4 and TRBJ2-3, is ETGVTQSPTHLIKTRGQQVTLRCSSQSGHNTVSWYQQALGQGPQFIFQYYREEENGRGNFPPRFSGLQFPNYSSELNVNALELDDSALYLCASSLTSGRAADTQYFGPGTRLTVL.

In the case of this clone: Distinct nucleotide sequences in the sample also encode this CDR3. In DNA form, the CDR3 reads TGTGCCAGCAGTCTGTCAGGCTATGAGCAGTTCTTC. Protein: CASSLSGYEQFF. The rearrangement links TRBV27 to TRBJ2-1; D gene ambiguous. Trimming took 5 bases from V and 8 from J, leaving 10 bases between them. CDR1 MNHEY and CDR2 SMNVEV come from the germline V gene (reference sequence). This CDR3 has 12 residues.

The chain combines TRBV5-4 with TRBJ1-4; D is undetermined. There are 15 residues in the CDR3. The V end was cut by 0 bases, the J end by 5 bases, with 11 bases between. From germline, CDR1 is SGHNT and CDR2 YYREEE (reference sequence). CDR3 in DNA: TGTGCCAGCAGCTTGGAAGATTCAGGCAATGAAAAACTGTTTTTT. This translates into CASSLEDSGNEKLFF.

The chain combines TRBV2 with TRBJ2-3; 8 nucleotides agree with TRBD2. Looked up from germline, CDR1 is SNHLY and CDR2 is FYNNEI. J gave up 4 bases and V 7 bases, and 7 bases lay outside the gene matches. The CDR3 contains 14 residues. The CDR3 region has the DNA TGTGCCAGCAACCTCGGGACTAGGGCAGATACGCAGTATTTT. Protein sequence: CASNLGTRADTQYF. The full variable domain, completed using reference TRBV2 and TRBJ2-3, is EPEVTQTPSHQVTQMGQEVILRCVPISNHLYFYWYRQILGQKVEFLVSFYNNEISEKSEIFDDQFSVERPDGSNFTLKIRSTKLEDSAMYFCASNLGTRADTQYFGPGTRLTVL.

The rearrangement uses TRBV9 and TRBJ1-3, with D uncertain. Trimming took off 3 bases at V and 0 bases at J, with 7 bases between the two ends. This CDR3 spans 14 amino acids. Germline V gene data show CDR1 as SGDLS and CDR2 as YYNGEE. The CDR3 loop reads CASSGRHSGNTIYF. The CDR3 DNA is TGTGCCAGCAGCGGGCGGCACTCTGGAAACACCATATATTTT. The variable domain in full, completed from reference TRBV9 and TRBJ1-3, reads DSGVTQTPKHLITATGQRVTLRCSPRSGDLSVYWYQQSLDQGLQFLIQYYNGEERAKGNILERFSAQQFPDLHSELNLSSLELGDSALYFCASSGRHSGNTIYFGEGSWLTVV.